This T cell receptor beta chain was captured in a study of T cell changes during pregnancy in multiple sclerosis. This CDR3 contains 14 residues. CDR1 is LNHDA, CDR2 SQIVND, per germline (reference sequence). V lost 5 bases, J lost 6 bases, and 8 bases stayed unmatched. Assay used: immunoSEQ multiplex PCR; TCRdb lists only in-frame clones, some missing. The sample comprises over 75,000 clones, around 94% of which are singletons, and around 2.7% rests with the top ten. The TCR comes from a female donor with multiple sclerosis, enrolled in a pregnancy study. This chain links TRBV19 with TRBJ2-7, with 9 bases fitting TRBD1. This sample comprised peripheral blood, obtained in the first trimester of pregnancy. The CDR3 DNA reads as TGTGCCAGTAGTGTAACCGGGACAGGGCGCGAGCAGTACTTC. Translation: CASSVTGTGREQYF.